The 30 T cell receptor beta chains reported below all come from one sample, sequenced in a study of T cells in Graves' hyperthyroidism and ophthalmopathy. TCR beta CDR3 sequences were amplified from RNA transcripts. The HTBI set primed first-round TCR CDR3 RT-PCR. TCRdb re-called the multiplex PCR reads through MiXCR, storing one row per CDR3 protein. This sample has 500,000 to 550,000 distinct CDR3 sequences, with about 20% found just once. Specimen: blood. These receptors came from a man aged 40-50 years with Graves' ophthalmopathy.

The sample holds many counts of this clonotype. V and J are TRBV28 and TRBJ2-3; 7 nucleotides align to TRBD1. The V gene end was trimmed by 4 bases and the J gene end by 4 bases; junction bases not matched to a gene: 11. The CDR3 covers 16 residues. The germline V gene encodes CDR1 MDHEN and CDR2 SYDVKM. CDR3 sequence (DNA): TGTGCCAGCAGTTCCCCGGACAGGTGGGGGCCAGATACGCAGTATTTT. Encoded protein: CASSSPDRWGPDTQYF. The full variable domain, with the rest looked up from reference TRBV28 and TRBJ2-3, is DVKVTQSSRYLVKRTGEKVFLECVQDMDHENMFWYRQDPGLGLRLIYFSYDVKMKEKGDIPEGYSVSREKKERFSLILESASTNQTSMYLCASSSPDRWGPDTQYFGPGTRLTVL.

There are a few counts of this clonotype. The V call is TRBV9, the J call TRBJ2-7; the D is unclear. The length of the CDR3 is 14 residues. The germline V gene encodes CDR1 SGDLS and CDR2 YYNGEE. The V gene lost 3 bases and the J gene lost 6 bases, with 16 bases spanning the gap. CDR3 coding DNA: TGTGCCAGCAGCGGATCGACTCGTTCAACCGAGCAGTACTTC. Its translation: CASSGSTRSTEQYF.

In this sample, this clonotype turned up a few times. The J gene is TRBJ2-3, the V gene TRBV10-1, with TRBD2 as a possible D gene (6 bases). V was clipped by 6 bases and J by 4 bases, with 20 bases between them. The CDR3 extends over 16 amino acids. Per germline, CDR1 WNHNN and CDR2 SYGVQD (reference sequence). The CDR3 sequence: CASRNAGPGGADTQYF. For the CDR3, the DNA is TGCGCCAGCAGAAATGCCGGGCCAGGAGGGGCAGATACGCAGTATTTT.

In DNA, the CDR3 is TGTGCCAGCAGCGTAACCTGGAGCTCTGGAAACACCATATATTTT. It translates to CASSVTWSSGNTIYF. The chain is built from TRBV9 and TRBJ1-3; D uncertain. CDR1 and CDR2 from the germline V gene are SGDLS and YYNGEE. The CDR3 covers 15 residues. Trimming left V 1 base short and J 0 bases short, with 8 bases between.

The chain carries TRBV20-1 and TRBJ2-5; no firm D call. This CDR3 is built from 13 residues. The germline V and J ends were trimmed by 1 base and 3 bases, with 9 bases remaining between them. Germline loops: CDR1 DFQATT, CDR2 SNEGSKA (reference sequence). CDR3 nucleotides: TGCAGTGCTAGAGGTCAGCGAAAAGAGACCCAGTACTTC. It is translated as CSARGQRKETQYF.

This clonotype was seen ten or more times. The J gene is TRBJ2-2, the V gene TRBV12-3 or TRBV12-4; 12 bases fit TRBD2. CDR3 size: 15 residues. J was trimmed by 4 bases and V by 4 bases; bases with no gene match: 1. The CDR3 is CASSSLAGGTGELFF. Written as DNA, the CDR3 is TGTGCCAGCAGTTCACTAGCGGGGGGCACCGGGGAGCTGTTTTTT.

With respect to this clonotype: This may stem from a read error, because a much larger clone lies one nucleotide away. J is TRBJ2-7 and V is TRBV3-1; D possibly uses TRBD1 or TRBD2 (6 bases each). The CDR3 is 13 amino acids. Germline V gene data show CDR1 as LGHDT and CDR2 as YNNKEL (reference sequence). The CDR3 DNA sequence: TGTGTCAGCAGCCAAGAGGGGGGATACGAGCAGTACTTC. It specifies CVSSQEGGYEQYF.

The rearrangement joins TRBV30 to TRBJ2-7; 13 positions match TRBD2. Per germline, CDR1 GTSNPN and CDR2 SVGIG (reference sequence). J lost 1 base, V lost 5 bases, and 5 bases had no gene match. CDR3 length: 15 residues. The CDR3 DNA follows: TGTGCCTGGGGGGGACTAGCGGGAAGGTCCTACGAGCAGTACTTC. Its translation: CAWGGLAGRSYEQYF.

As DNA, the CDR3 is TGTGCCAGCAGAATTGGGGTCGGTAGCAATCAGCCCCAGCATTTT. Translating it yields CASRIGVGSNQPQHF. This sequence joins TRBV12-3 or TRBV12-4 and TRBJ1-5; no definite D call. Trimming took off 6 bases at V and 0 bases at J, with 12 bases between the two ends. The CDR3 extends over 15 amino acids.

This clonotype was observed a handful of times. The chain couples TRBV10-1 to TRBJ2-3; perhaps TRBD2 as D (6 bases). The V gene lost 0 bases and the J gene lost 0 bases, with 10 bases spanning the gap. There are 16 residues in the CDR3. CDR1 and CDR2 (germline): WNHNN, SYGVQD (reference sequence). The CDR3 bases are TGCGCCAGCAGTGAGTCCCCGGGAGCTAGCACAGATACGCAGTATTTT. Its protein is CASSESPGASTDTQYF.

The V gene is TRBV19, the J gene TRBJ1-1, with no clear D. This CDR3 has 16 residues. V gave up 3 bases and J gave up 3 bases, with 17 bases separating them. Germline V gene data show CDR1 as LNHDA and CDR2 as SQIVND (reference sequence). CDR3 loop: CASSIGLKSWYTEAFF. Written as DNA, the CDR3 is TGTGCCAGTAGTATCGGGCTTAAATCTTGGTACACTGAAGCTTTCTTT. Together with reference TRBV19 and TRBJ1-1, the CDR3 gives the full variable domain: DGGITQSPKYLFRKEGQNVTLSCEQNLNHDAMYWYRQDPGQGLRLIYYSQIVNDFQKGDIAEGYSVSREKKESFPLTVTSAQKNPTAFYLCASSIGLKSWYTEAFFGQGTRLTVV.

This chain links TRBV19 with TRBJ1-4; 10 bases line up with TRBD1. CDR1 is LNHDA and CDR2 is SQIVND in the germline V gene (reference sequence). The CDR3 extends over 14 amino acids. The junction had 5 bases not matched to a gene; V was cut back by 8 bases and J by 5 bases. CDR3 amino acids: CASGSGQGNEKLFF. In nucleotides, the CDR3 is TGTGCCAGTGGATCGGGACAGGGGAATGAAAAACTGTTTTTT.

Ten or more counts support this clonotype. The chain combines TRBV3-1 with TRBJ2-7, with D possibly being TRBD2 (6 bases). CDR3 length equals 15 residues. Germline V CDR1 and CDR2: LGHDT, YNNKEL (reference sequence). Between the trimmed V and J ends, which lost 1 base and 5 bases, there was a span of 15 bases. As DNA, the CDR3 is TGTGCCAGCAGCCAAGCGTGGGGACTCGGGCACGAGCAGTACTTC. This encodes CASSQAWGLGHEQYF.

Ten or more counts support this clonotype. The chain recombines TRBV7-2 with TRBJ2-5, with 8 bases lining up with TRBD2. The V gene end was trimmed by 7 bases and the J gene end by 5 bases; junction bases not matched to a gene: 9. The germline V gene has CDR1 SGHTA and CDR2 FQGNSA. This CDR3 is 14 amino acids long. Here the CDR3 reads CASNSGGPLETQYF. CDR3 DNA: TGTGCCAGCAACTCGGGGGGGCCTCTGGAGACCCAGTACTTC.

In its sample, this clonotype was seen many times. CDR3 bases: TGTGCCTGGAGTGTGGGAGCTGAAGCTTTCTTT. As protein: CAWSVGAEAFF. This chain joins TRBV30 and TRBJ1-1, with D unresolved. The germline V and J ends were trimmed by 0 bases and 6 bases, with 5 bases remaining between them. The CDR3 is 11 amino acids. From germline, CDR1 is GTSNPN and CDR2 SVGIG (reference sequence). Together with reference TRBV30 and TRBJ1-1, the CDR3 gives the full variable domain: SQTIHQWPATLVQPVGSPLSLECTVEGTSNPNLYWYRQAAGRGLQLLFYSVGIGQISSEVPQNLSASRPQDRQFILSSKKLLLSDSGFYLCAWSVGAEAFFGQGTRLTVV.

On this clonotype: An end of the junction does not agree with germline; a read error may underlie this. This rearrangement joins TRBV5-5 to TRBJ2-1, with 7 bases fitting TRBD1. Germline lookup yields CDR1 SGHKS and CDR2 YYEKEE (reference sequence). The CDR3 runs to 14 residues. For the CDR3, the DNA is TGTGCCAGCACCTTGGGACAGTCCTACAATGAGCAGTTCTTC. Translation gives CASTLGQSYNEQFF.

The CDR3 is CATSDFAQNYGYTF. The CDR3 region has the DNA TGTGCCACCAGTGATTTCGCCCAGAACTATGGCTACACCTTC. This chain links TRBV24-1 with TRBJ1-2, with D unclear. CDR1 and CDR2 from the germline V gene are KGHDR and SFDVKD. With 1 base removed from V and 2 bases from J, the gap between germline ends came to 7 bases. The CDR3 spans 14 residues.

The chain recombines TRBV2 with TRBJ2-7; unclear D gene. The CDR3 sequence is 10 residues long. Germline-derived CDR1 and CDR2 are SNHLY and FYNNEI. The V and J ends lost 7 bases and 4 bases respectively, with 5 bases between them. Here the CDR3 DNA reads TGTGCCAGCAAGGGTTACGAGCAGTACTTC. This codes for CASKGYEQYF.

This clonotype was counted only a few times. The J gene is TRBJ1-1, the V gene TRBV9; D may be TRBD1 (6 bases). Trimming stripped 3 bases from V and 0 bases from J, with 9 bases between. The germline gives CDR1 SGDLS, CDR2 YYNGEE. The CDR3 runs 14 residues. In nucleotides, the CDR3 is TGTGCCAGCAGCGCGACAGGCATGAACACTGAAGCTTTCTTT. Residues: CASSATGMNTEAFF.

This sequence joins TRBV27 and TRBJ2-2; D gene ambiguous. CDR3 length: 11 amino acids. Trimming removed 8 bases from V and 7 bases from J, with 8 bases in between. The germline CDR1 and CDR2 sequences are MNHEY and SMNVEV (reference sequence). The CDR3 region is CASLWNGELFF. Here the CDR3 DNA reads TGTGCCAGCTTGTGGAACGGGGAGCTGTTTTTT.

The chain uses TRBV5-4 and TRBJ2-1; D is undetermined. The CDR3 totals 18 residues. CDR1 is SGHNT and CDR2 is YYREEE in the germline V gene (reference sequence). Trimming shortened V by 2 bases and J by 4 bases, and 22 bases separated the two germline ends. The CDR3 loop reads CASSFHWSGSPPYNEQFF. The CDR3 region has the DNA TGTGCCAGCAGCTTTCATTGGTCGGGCTCCCCCCCTTACAATGAGCAGTTCTTC.

The rearrangement joins TRBV27 to TRBJ2-7; 10 bases match TRBD1. V shed 6 bases and J 6 bases; nucleotides not matched to a gene: 8. Germline values: CDR1 MNHEY, CDR2 SMNVEV (reference sequence). CDR3 length: 14 residues. The CDR3 region is CASRRDRGGFEQYF. The CDR3 DNA reads as TGTGCCAGCAGGAGGGACAGGGGTGGCTTCGAGCAGTACTTC.

The chain couples TRBV29-1 to TRBJ1-3, with a weak D call TRBD1 (6 bases). Trimming took off 7 bases at V and 0 bases at J, with 13 bases between the two ends. The CDR3 has 14 amino acids. From germline, CDR1 is SQVTM and CDR2 ANQGSEA. The CDR3 DNA is TGCAGCGCTTACAGGGACCTCTCTGGAAACACCATATATTTT. Encoded protein: CSAYRDLSGNTIYF.

The table lists this clonotype with a few counts. The chain has TRBV4-1 and TRBJ1-2; tentatively, D is TRBD1 (5 bases). The length of the CDR3 is 15 residues. Per the germline V gene, CDR1 is MGHRA and CDR2 is YSYEKL. V was trimmed by 0 bases and J by 3 bases, leaving 11 bases between them. The CDR3 here is CASSQDSGTDYGYTF. The DNA for the CDR3 is TGCGCCAGCAGCCAAGATTCCGGGACGGACTATGGCTACACCTTC.

This clonotype was picked up a small number of times. This chain uses TRBV20-1 with TRBJ2-6; tentatively, D is TRBD2 (6 bases). The CDR3 runs to 16 residues. V dropped 3 bases and J dropped 0 bases, with 12 bases sitting between them. The germline gives CDR1 DFQATT, CDR2 SNEGSKA (reference sequence). CDR3 bases: TGCAGTGCTAGCAGGATGGGGGGCTCTGGGGCCAACGTCCTGACTTTC. Translated, it gives CSASRMGGSGANVLTF.

For this clonotype: This may be a read error, as it is one base from a much larger clone. The chain carries TRBV11-2 and TRBJ2-1, with no clear D. This CDR3 has 16 amino acids. From germline, CDR1 is SGHAT and CDR2 FQNNGV. CDR3 sequence reads: CASSFIFPLSIDEQSF. The CDR3, as DNA: TGTGCCAGCAGCTTTATATTCCCCTTGTCGATTGATGAGCAGTCCTTC.

The table lists this clonotype with a few counts. The J gene is TRBJ2-1, the V gene TRBV6-1; 10 bases are shared with TRBD2. Unmatched junction bases numbered 17, after V lost 5 bases and J lost 10 bases. Germline CDR1 MNHNS, CDR2 SASEGT. CDR3 length equals 17 residues. CDR3 sequence (DNA): TGTGCCAGCAGTCCCCCTCGGGCAGCGGGGGGGCATTGGGAGCAGTTCTTC. Translating gives CASSPPRAAGGHWEQFF.

This clonotype has a count of ten or more. The gene calls are TRBV3-1 and TRBJ2-5; D is uncertain. Germline V gene data show CDR1 as LGHDT and CDR2 as YNNKEL (reference sequence). This CDR3 has 14 amino acids. V lost 1 base and J lost 1, with 7 bases in between. The DNA for the CDR3 is TGTGCCAGCAGCCAAGGAAACGGCCAAGAGACCCAGTACTTC. This gives the protein CASSQGNGQETQYF.

This clonotype came up a few times. The chain joins TRBV12-3 or TRBV12-4 to TRBJ2-2; perhaps TRBD2 as D (5 bases). Between the trimmed V and J ends, which lost 6 bases and 9 bases, there was a span of 17 bases. The CDR3 is made up of 14 amino acids. CDR3 sequence: CASRPDGLLRELFF. The CDR3 nucleotides read TGTGCCAGCAGGCCCGACGGACTTCTCAGGGAGCTGTTTTTT.

This clonotype was seen repeatedly, ten times or more. The chain joins TRBV18 to TRBJ1-6, with TRBD1 identical over 8 bases. Germline CDR1 is KGHSH and CDR2 is LQKENI. The V gene end was trimmed by 6 bases and the J gene end by 8 bases; junction bases not matched to a gene: 9. The CDR3 extends over 15 amino acids. The CDR3 reads CASSSAQGAHSPLHF. In nucleotides, the CDR3 is TGTGCCAGCTCGTCAGCGCAGGGGGCCCATTCACCCCTCCACTTT.